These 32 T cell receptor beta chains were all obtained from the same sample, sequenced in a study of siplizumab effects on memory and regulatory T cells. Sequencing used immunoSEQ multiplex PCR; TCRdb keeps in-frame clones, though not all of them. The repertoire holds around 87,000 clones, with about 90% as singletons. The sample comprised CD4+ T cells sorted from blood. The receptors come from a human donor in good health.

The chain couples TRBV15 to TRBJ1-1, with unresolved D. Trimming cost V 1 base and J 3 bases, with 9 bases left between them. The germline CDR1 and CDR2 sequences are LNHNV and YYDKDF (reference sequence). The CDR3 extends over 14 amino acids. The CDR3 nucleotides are TGTGCCACCAGCAGAGGGAAATGGGACACTGAAGCTTTCTTT. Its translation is CATSRGKWDTEAFF.

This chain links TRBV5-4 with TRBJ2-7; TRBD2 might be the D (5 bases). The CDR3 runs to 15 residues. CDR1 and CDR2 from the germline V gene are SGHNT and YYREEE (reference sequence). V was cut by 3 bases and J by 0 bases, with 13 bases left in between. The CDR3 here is CASSSGRRPSYEQYF. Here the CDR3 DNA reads TGTGCCAGCAGCTCCGGTAGGAGGCCCTCCTACGAGCAGTACTTC.

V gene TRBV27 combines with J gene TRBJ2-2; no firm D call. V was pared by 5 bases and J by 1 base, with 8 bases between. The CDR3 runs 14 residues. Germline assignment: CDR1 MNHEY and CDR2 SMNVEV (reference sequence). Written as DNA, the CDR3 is TGTGCCAGCAGTCCCCGACGGAACACCGGGGAGCTGTTTTTT. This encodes CASSPRRNTGELFF.

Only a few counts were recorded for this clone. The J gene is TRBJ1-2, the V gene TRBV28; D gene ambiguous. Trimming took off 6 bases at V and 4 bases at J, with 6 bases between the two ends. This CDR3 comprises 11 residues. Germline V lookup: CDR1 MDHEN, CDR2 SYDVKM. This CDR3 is CASSRAYGYTF. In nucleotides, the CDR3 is TGTGCCAGCAGCCGGGCCTATGGCTACACCTTC.

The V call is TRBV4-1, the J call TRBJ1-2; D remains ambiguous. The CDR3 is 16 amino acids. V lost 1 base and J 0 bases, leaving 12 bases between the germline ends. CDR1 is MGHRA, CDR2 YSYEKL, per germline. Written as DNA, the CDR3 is TGCGCCAGCAGCCAAGTTGTCAGTCTAGCTAACTATGGCTACACCTTC. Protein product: CASSQVVSLANYGYTF.

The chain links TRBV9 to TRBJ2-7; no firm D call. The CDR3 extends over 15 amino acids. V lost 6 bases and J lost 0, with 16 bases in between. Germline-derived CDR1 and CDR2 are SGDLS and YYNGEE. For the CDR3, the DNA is TGTGCCAGCACTCCCGAGGCTACCCTCTCCTACGAGCAGTACTTC. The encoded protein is CASTPEATLSYEQYF.

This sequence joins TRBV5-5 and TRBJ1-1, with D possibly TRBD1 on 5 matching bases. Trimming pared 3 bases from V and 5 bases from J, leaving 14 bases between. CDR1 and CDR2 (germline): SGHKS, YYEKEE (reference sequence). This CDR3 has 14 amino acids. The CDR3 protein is CASSSGLGRTEAFF. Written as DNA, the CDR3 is TGTGCCAGCAGCTCGGGACTCGGGAGGACTGAAGCTTTCTTT.

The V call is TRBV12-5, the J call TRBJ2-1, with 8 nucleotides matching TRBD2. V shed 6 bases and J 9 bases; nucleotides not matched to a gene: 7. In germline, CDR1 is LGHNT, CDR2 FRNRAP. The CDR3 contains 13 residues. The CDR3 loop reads CASGLRTSTEQFF. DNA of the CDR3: TGTGCTAGTGGCCTTCGGACTAGCACTGAGCAGTTCTTC.

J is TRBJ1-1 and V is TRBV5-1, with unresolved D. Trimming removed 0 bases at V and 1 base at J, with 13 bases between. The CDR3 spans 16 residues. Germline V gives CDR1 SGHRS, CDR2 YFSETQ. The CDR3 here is CASSLAVGQRNTEAFF. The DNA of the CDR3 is TGCGCCAGCAGCTTGGCAGTAGGGCAGCGGAACACTGAAGCTTTCTTT. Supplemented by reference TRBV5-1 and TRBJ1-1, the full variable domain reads KAGVTQTPRYLIKTRGQQVTLSCSPISGHRSVSWYQQTPGQGLQFLFEYFSETQRNKGNFPGRFSGRQFSNSRSEMNVSTLELGDSALYLCASSLAVGQRNTEAFFGQGTRLTVV.

CDR3 residues: CASSLWGTSGVYEQYF. The CDR3 DNA sequence: TGTGCCAGCAGTTTATGGGGGACTAGCGGGGTCTACGAGCAGTACTTC. The chain is built from TRBV28 and TRBJ2-5; 13 bases are shared with TRBD2. The DNA matches TRBJ2-7 better at its end, which makes the J call doubtful. Germline CDR1 MDHEN, CDR2 SYDVKM. CDR3 length: 16 amino acids.

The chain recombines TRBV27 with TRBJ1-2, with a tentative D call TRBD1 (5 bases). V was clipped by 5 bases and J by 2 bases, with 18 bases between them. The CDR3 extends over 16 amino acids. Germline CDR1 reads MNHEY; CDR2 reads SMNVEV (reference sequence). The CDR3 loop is CASSQTPQGWNYGYTF. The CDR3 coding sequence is TGTGCCAGCAGTCAGACCCCCCAGGGCTGGAACTATGGCTACACCTTC.

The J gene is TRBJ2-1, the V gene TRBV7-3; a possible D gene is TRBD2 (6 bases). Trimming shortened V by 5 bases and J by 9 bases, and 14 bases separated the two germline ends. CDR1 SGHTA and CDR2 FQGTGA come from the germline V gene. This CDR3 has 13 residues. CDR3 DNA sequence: TGTGCCAGCAGCCCCTTAGCGGAGGGTGAGCAGTTCTTC. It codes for CASSPLAEGEQFF.

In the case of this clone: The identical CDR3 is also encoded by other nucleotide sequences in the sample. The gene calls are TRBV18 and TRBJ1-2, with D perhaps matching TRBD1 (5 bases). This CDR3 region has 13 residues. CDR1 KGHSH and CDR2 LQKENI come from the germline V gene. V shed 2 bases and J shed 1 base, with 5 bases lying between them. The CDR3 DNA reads TGTGCCAGCTCACCAGACAGTAACTATGGCTACACCTTC. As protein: CASSPDSNYGYTF.

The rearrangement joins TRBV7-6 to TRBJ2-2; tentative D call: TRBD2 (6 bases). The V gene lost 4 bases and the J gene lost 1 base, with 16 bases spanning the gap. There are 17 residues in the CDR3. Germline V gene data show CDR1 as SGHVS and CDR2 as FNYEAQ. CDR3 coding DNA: TGTGCCAGCAGCTCGAACCTAGCGATCAAGAACACCGGGGAGCTGTTTTTT. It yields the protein CASSSNLAIKNTGELFF.

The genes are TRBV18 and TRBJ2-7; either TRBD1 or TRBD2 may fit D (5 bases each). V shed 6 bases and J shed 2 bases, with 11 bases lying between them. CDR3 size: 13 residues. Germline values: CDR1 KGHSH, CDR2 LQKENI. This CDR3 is CASSPGRAYEQYF. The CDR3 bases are TGTGCCAGCTCTCCGGGACGGGCCTACGAGCAGTACTTC. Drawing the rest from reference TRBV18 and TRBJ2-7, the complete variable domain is NAGVMQNPRHLVRRRGQEARLRCSPMKGHSHVYWYRQLPEEGLKFMVYLQKENIIDESGMPKERFSAEFPKEGPSILRIQQVVRGDSAAYFCASSPGRAYEQYFGPGTRLTVT.

The CDR3 spells CASGLVPPPLQFF. The CDR3 bases are TGTGCTAGTGGTTTGGTACCCCCCCCCTTACAGTTCTTC. The chain recombines TRBV12-5 with TRBJ2-1; D is uncertain. The CDR3 consists of 13 residues. Germline V CDR1 and CDR2: LGHNT, FRNRAP. V was pared by 0 bases and J by 13 bases, with 13 bases between. Full variable domain (outside the CDR3, taken from reference TRBV12-5 and TRBJ2-1): DARVTQTPRHKVTEMGQEVTMRCQPILGHNTVFWYRQTMMQGLELLAYFRNRAPLDDSGMPKDRFSAEMPDATLATLKIQPSEPRDSAVYFCASGLVPPPLQFFGPGTRLTVL.

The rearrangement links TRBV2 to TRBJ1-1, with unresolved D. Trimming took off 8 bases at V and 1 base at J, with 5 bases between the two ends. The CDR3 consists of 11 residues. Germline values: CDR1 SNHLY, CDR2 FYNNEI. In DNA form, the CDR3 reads TGTGCCAGCCGACGGAACACTGAAGCTTTCTTT. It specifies CASRRNTEAFF.

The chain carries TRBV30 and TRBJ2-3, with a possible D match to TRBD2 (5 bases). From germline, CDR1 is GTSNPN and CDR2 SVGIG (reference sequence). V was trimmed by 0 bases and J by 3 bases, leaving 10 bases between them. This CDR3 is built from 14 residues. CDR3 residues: CAWSVGGGTDTQYF. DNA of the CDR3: TGTGCCTGGAGTGTTGGCGGAGGAACAGATACGCAGTATTTT. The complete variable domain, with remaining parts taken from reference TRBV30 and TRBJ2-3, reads SQTIHQWPATLVQPVGSPLSLECTVEGTSNPNLYWYRQAAGRGLQLLFYSVGIGQISSEVPQNLSASRPQDRQFILSSKKLLLSDSGFYLCAWSVGGGTDTQYFGPGTRLTVL.

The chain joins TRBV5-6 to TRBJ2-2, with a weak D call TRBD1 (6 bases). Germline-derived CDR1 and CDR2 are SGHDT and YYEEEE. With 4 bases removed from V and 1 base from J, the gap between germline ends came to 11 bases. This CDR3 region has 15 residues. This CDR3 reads CASSPTGMNTGELFF. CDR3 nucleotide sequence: TGTGCCAGCAGCCCGACAGGCATGAACACCGGGGAGCTGTTTTTT.

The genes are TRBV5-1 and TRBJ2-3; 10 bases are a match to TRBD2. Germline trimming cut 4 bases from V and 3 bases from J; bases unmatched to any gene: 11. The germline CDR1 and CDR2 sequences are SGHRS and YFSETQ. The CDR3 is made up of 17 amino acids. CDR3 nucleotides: TGCGCCAGCAGCCCTCCCGGTTTTAGCGGGAGGACAGATACGCAGTATTTT. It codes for CASSPPGFSGRTDTQYF.

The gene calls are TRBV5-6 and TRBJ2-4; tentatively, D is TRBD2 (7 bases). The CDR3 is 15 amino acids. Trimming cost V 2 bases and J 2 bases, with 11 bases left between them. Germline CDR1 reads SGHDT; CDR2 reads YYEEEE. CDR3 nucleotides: TGTGCCAGCAGCTTTGCGGGGGCCACCAAAAACATTCAGTACTTC. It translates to CASSFAGATKNIQYF.

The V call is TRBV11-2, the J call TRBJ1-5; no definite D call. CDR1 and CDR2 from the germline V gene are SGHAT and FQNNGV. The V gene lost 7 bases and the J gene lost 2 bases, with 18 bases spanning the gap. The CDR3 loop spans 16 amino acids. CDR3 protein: CASMNVGGLGNQPQHF. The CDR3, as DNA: TGTGCCAGCATGAACGTGGGAGGGCTAGGCAATCAGCCCCAGCATTTT.

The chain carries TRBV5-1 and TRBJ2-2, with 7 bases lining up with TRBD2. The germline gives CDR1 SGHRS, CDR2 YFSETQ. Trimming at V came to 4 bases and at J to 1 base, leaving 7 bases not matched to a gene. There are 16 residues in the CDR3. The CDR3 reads CASSRGSGRNTGELFF. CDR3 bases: TGCGCCAGCAGCCGGGGTAGCGGGCGGAACACCGGGGAGCTGTTTTTT.

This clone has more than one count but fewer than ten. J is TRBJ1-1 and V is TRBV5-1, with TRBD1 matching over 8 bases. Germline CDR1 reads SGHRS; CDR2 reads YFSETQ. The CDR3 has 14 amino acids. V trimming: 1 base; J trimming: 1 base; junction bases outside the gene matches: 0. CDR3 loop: CASSLQGANTEAFF. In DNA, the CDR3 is TGCGCCAGCAGCTTGCAGGGGGCGAACACTGAAGCTTTCTTT.

The CDR3 DNA reads TGTGCCAGCAGTGAAGCTTTAGAGGCCTATGGCTACACCTTC. Amino acid sequence: CASSEALEAYGYTF. The gene calls are TRBV2 and TRBJ1-2; D unresolved. Germline assignment: CDR1 SNHLY and CDR2 FYNNEI. CDR3 length equals 14 residues. V was shortened by 0 bases and J by 4 bases, with 9 bases between the two germline ends.

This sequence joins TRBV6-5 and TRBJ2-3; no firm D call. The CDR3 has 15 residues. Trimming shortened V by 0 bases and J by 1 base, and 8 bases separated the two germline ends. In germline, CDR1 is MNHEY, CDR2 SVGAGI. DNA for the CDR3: TGTGCCAGCAGTTACTCAAGTTTTCGCACAGATACGCAGTATTTT. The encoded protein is CASSYSSFRTDTQYF.

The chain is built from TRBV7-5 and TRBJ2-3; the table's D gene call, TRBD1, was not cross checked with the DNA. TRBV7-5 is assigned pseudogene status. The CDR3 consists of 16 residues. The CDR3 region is CARSLTCQGEPDTQYF. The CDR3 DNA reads TGTGCCAGAAGCTTAACCTGCCAGGGGGAACCAGATACGCAGTATTTT.

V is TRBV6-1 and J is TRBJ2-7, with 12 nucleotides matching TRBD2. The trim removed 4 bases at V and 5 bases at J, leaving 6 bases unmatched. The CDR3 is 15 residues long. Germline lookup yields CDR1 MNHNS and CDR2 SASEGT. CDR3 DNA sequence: TGTGCCAGCAGTGGACTAGCGGGAGTGGCCAACGAGCAGTACTTC. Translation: CASSGLAGVANEQYF.

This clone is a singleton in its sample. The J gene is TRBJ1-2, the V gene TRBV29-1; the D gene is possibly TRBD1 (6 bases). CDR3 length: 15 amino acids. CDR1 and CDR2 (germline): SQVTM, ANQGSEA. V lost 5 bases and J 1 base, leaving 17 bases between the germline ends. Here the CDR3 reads CSVQIQGTFNYGYTF. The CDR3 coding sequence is TGCAGCGTTCAGATCCAGGGGACCTTTAACTATGGCTACACCTTC. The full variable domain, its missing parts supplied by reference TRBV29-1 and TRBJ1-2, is SAVISQKPSRDICQRGTSLTIQCQVDSQVTMMFWYRQQPGQSLTLIATANQGSEATYESGFVIDKFPISRPNLTFSTLTVSNMSPEDSSIYLCSVQIQGTFNYGYTFGSGTRLTVV.

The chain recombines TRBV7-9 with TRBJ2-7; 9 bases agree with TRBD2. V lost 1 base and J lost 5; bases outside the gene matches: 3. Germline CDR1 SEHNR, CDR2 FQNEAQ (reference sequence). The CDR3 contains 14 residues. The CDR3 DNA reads TGTGCCAGCAGCTTAGGGACTAGCGCGGACGAGCAGTACTTC. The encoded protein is CASSLGTSADEQYF.

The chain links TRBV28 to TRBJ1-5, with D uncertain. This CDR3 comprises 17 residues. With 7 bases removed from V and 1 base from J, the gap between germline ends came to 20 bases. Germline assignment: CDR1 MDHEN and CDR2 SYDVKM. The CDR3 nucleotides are TGTGCCAGCAACCACCGGTTCGGAGGTCGAAGCAATCAGCCCCAGCATTTT. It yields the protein CASNHRFGGRSNQPQHF.

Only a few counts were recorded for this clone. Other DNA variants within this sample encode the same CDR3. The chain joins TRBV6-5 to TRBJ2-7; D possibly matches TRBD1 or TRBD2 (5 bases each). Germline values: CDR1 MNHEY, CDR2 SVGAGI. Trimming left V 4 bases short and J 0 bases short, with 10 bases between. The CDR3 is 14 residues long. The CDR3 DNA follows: TGTGCCAGCAGTTCCCCAGGGAGCTCCTACGAGCAGTACTTC. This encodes CASSSPGSSYEQYF.